This T cell receptor (beta chain) comes out of a study of blood T cell repertoires in COVID-19. V gave up 3 bases and J gave up 5 bases; unmatched junction bases: 13. The CDR3 runs 17 residues. The germline CDR1 and CDR2 sequences are GTSNPN and SVGIG (reference sequence). Clones were sequenced by immunoSEQ multiplex PCR, and TCRdb holds only the in-frame ones, with some missing. The sample includes around 80,000 clones, 65% to 80% of them seen just once. Sequenced sample: peripheral blood. V and J are TRBV30 and TRBJ2-1, with 10 bases identical to TRBD2. The TCR sequence derives from an elderly woman with active or convalescent COVID-19. CDR3 amino acids: CAWRDPWKAGGNNEQFF. CDR3 in DNA: TGTGCCTGGAGAGACCCGTGGAAAGCGGGAGGGAACAATGAGCAGTTCTTC.